The TCR beta chain under discussion was sequenced for a study of Graves' ophthalmopathy and Graves' hyperthyroidism. The table lists this clonotype with many counts. The study amplified TCR beta CDR3 regions using RNA transcripts. In the first round, RT-PCR was carried out with HTBI primers, and a multiplex PCR formed the second round. TCRdb called the multiplex PCR reads again in MiXCR, with one record for every CDR3 protein. The table has approximately 480,000 distinct CDR3 sequences, approximately 15% seen once; the top ten hold about 9.4%. CDR1 is SGHTA, CDR2 FQGNSA, per germline. V shed 5 bases, J shed 2 bases, and the junction held 6 bases outside the gene matches. The CDR3 is 15 amino acids.

This receptor was obtained from a young woman with Graves' ophthalmopathy. V is TRBV7-2 and J is TRBJ2-7, with TRBD2 matching 10 bases. The sample comprised blood. CDR3 region: CASSRSGGGTYEQYF. The CDR3 DNA is TGTGCCAGCAGCCGAAGCGGGGGGGGGACCTACGAGCAGTACTTC.